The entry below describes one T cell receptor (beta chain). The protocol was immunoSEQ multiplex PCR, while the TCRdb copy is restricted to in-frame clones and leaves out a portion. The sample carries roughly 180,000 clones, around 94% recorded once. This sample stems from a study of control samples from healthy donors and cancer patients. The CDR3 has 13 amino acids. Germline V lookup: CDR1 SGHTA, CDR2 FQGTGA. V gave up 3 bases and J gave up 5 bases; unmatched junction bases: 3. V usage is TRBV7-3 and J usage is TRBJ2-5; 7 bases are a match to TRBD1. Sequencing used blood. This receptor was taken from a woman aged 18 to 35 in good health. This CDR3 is CASSFGQAETQYF. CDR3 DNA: TGTGCCAGCAGCTTCGGACAGGCGGAGACCCAGTACTTC.